The 18 T cell receptor beta chains in this list originate from one sample, sequenced in a study of T-cell memory formation after mild COVID-19 listed by TCRdb under 2021. Libraries were constructed by 5' RACE. TCRdb lists the instrument as Illumina NovaSeq 6000. TCRdb reprocessed the public reads (quality trimming at Q25 with fastp, clone calling with MiXCR) and kept in-frame beta chains. Each entry is one CDR3 protein sequence, shown with its most common DNA and genes. The sample table holds hundreds of thousands of distinct CDR3 sequences, of which around 28% were seen once. The ten largest clones capture roughly 14% of the sample. Sequencing input: PBMCs or a T cell subset sorted from them (not recorded which). The source is an adult woman who had mild COVID-19 (a few samples of this study predate the infection). The sample titles of this study are shuffled in the database, so cell type and time point are left out; the donor was told from shared clones.

The chain joins TRBV20-1 to TRBJ2-1; TRBD1 matches at 8 bases. The CDR3 length is 14 residues. V lost 5 bases and J lost 1; bases outside the gene matches: 4. Germline V lookup: CDR1 DFQATT, CDR2 SNEGSKA (reference sequence). The chain's CDR3 is CSAADRGSYNEQFF. CDR3 in DNA: TGCAGTGCTGCCGACAGGGGTTCCTACAATGAGCAGTTCTTC.

The V call is TRBV12-3 or TRBV12-4, the J call TRBJ2-5; 9 nucleotides line up with TRBD1. The CDR3 spans 14 residues. V lost 5 bases and J lost 4; bases outside the gene matches: 5. The CDR3 DNA sequence: TGTGCCAGCAGTCCTCAGGACAGGGGAGAGACCCAGTACTTC. It is translated as CASSPQDRGETQYF.

This clonotype was counted between two and nine times. This rearrangement joins TRBV7-9 to TRBJ2-7; 8 positions match TRBD1. This CDR3 spans 17 amino acids. Germline CDR1 reads SEHNR; CDR2 reads FQNEAQ (reference sequence). J lost 6 bases, V lost 2 bases, and 15 bases had no gene match. CDR3: CASSLRSGGRNNGEQYF. The CDR3 coding sequence is TGTGCCAGCAGCTTAAGATCAGGGGGCCGAAACAACGGCGAGCAGTACTTC.

This clonotype was observed a handful of times. This sequence joins TRBV11-2 and TRBJ2-7; 8 bases are a match to TRBD1. Germline assignment: CDR1 SGHAT and CDR2 FQNNGV. V lost 5 bases to trimming and J lost 0 bases; unmatched junction nucleotides: 3. The CDR3 is made up of 14 amino acids. CDR3 sequence reads: CASSRTGYSYEQYF. CDR3 sequence (DNA): TGTGCCAGCAGCCGGACAGGGTACTCCTACGAGCAGTACTTC.

The V and J genes are TRBV11-2 and TRBJ2-2; 8 nucleotides match TRBD2. The CDR3 has 15 amino acids. The J segment lost 6 bases and the V segment lost 1 base, leaving 4 bases of the junction unmatched. Germline lookup yields CDR1 SGHAT and CDR2 FQNNGV. CDR3 sequence (DNA): TGTGCCAGCAGCTTAGGAGCGGGAGTATCCGGGGAGCTGTTTTTT. It is translated as CASSLGAGVSGELFF. The full variable domain, completed using reference TRBV11-2 and TRBJ2-2, is EAGVAQSPRYKIIEKRQSVAFWCNPISGHATLYWYQQILGQGPKLLIQFQNNGVVDDSQLPKDRFSAERLKGVDSTLKIQPAKLEDSAVYLCASSLGAGVSGELFFGEGSRLTVL.

The chain links TRBV2 to TRBJ2-7, with no clear D. The germline V gene encodes CDR1 SNHLY and CDR2 FYNNEI. V lost 7 bases to trimming and J lost 2 bases, with 18 bases between them. The CDR3 contains 15 residues. CDR3 sequence (DNA): TGTGCCAGCACCTTAAATCTTGGGATTCCCTACGAGCAGTACTTC. This sequence encodes CASTLNLGIPYEQYF.

V and J are TRBV29-1 and TRBJ1-4; D uncertain. Per the germline V gene, CDR1 is SQVTM and CDR2 is ANQGSEA. V was clipped by 7 bases and J by 8 bases, with 14 bases between them. CDR3 length equals 12 residues. CDR3 DNA sequence: TGCAGCGCCGGAGGTGGTGCGGAAAAACTGTTTTTT. It specifies CSAGGGAEKLFF.

This clonotype appeared a single time. This chain links TRBV7-2 with TRBJ2-3, with 9 nucleotides matching TRBD2. The germline V gene encodes CDR1 SGHTA and CDR2 FQGNSA. This CDR3 region has 16 residues. The J segment lost 4 bases and the V segment lost 5 bases, leaving 10 bases of the junction unmatched. CDR3 amino acids: CASSRIPGLAPDTQYF. In DNA form, the CDR3 reads TGTGCCAGCAGCCGAATTCCGGGACTAGCCCCAGATACGCAGTATTTT.

This clonotype was counted ten times or more. V gene TRBV12-3 or TRBV12-4 combines with J gene TRBJ2-5; D is uncertain. The CDR3 totals 13 residues. Between the trimmed V and J ends, which lost 4 bases and 5 bases, there was a span of 11 bases. The DNA of the CDR3 is TGTGCCAGCAGTTCCACGGTTGAGGAGACCCAGTACTTC. Protein sequence: CASSSTVEETQYF.

The chain links TRBV7-9 to TRBJ1-1; D is unresolved. The CDR3 has 13 amino acids. Germline V gene data show CDR1 as SEHNR and CDR2 as FQNEAQ (reference sequence). Trimming cost V 7 bases and J 0 bases, with 9 bases left between them. CDR3 DNA: TGTGCCAGCACCGAACAGATGAACACTGAAGCTTTCTTT. Translation: CASTEQMNTEAFF.

The chain joins TRBV12-3 or TRBV12-4 to TRBJ1-1; D not certain. This CDR3 is built from 13 residues. Trimming shortened V by 2 bases and J by 1 base, and 5 bases separated the two germline ends. The chain's CDR3 is CASSLSTNTEAFF. The CDR3 coding sequence is TGTGCCAGCAGTTTAAGTACGAACACTGAAGCTTTCTTT.

V is TRBV24-1 and J is TRBJ2-1, with D perhaps matching TRBD1 (5 bases). Germline V gives CDR1 KGHDR, CDR2 SFDVKD. Between the trimmed V and J ends, which lost 9 bases and 6 bases, there was a span of 14 bases. This CDR3 has 13 amino acids. CDR3 nucleotide sequence: TGTGCCACCGCAGGGCGGTACGGCAATGAGCAGTTCTTC. It is translated as CATAGRYGNEQFF.

The chain links TRBV9 to TRBJ2-3, with TRBD2 identical over 13 bases. The CDR3 covers 17 residues. The germline CDR1 and CDR2 sequences are SGDLS and YYNGEE. Trimming removed 4 bases from V and 4 bases from J; junction bases left unmatched: 9. The CDR3 reads CASSPDGTSGMADTQYF. The CDR3 DNA reads TGTGCCAGCAGCCCAGACGGGACTAGCGGGATGGCAGATACGCAGTATTTT.

This clonotype was counted a few times. The rearrangement uses TRBV7-9 and TRBJ2-5; 7 nucleotides align to TRBD2. V dropped 1 base and J dropped 3; count of bases not matched to a gene: 5. The CDR3 is made up of 15 amino acids. Per germline, CDR1 SEHNR and CDR2 FQNEAQ (reference sequence). The CDR3 is CASSLVVAGEETQYF. In nucleotides, the CDR3 is TGTGCCAGCAGCTTAGTAGTAGCGGGCGAAGAGACCCAGTACTTC.

V gene TRBV20-1 combines with J gene TRBJ2-7; 13 nucleotides align to TRBD2. Germline lookup yields CDR1 DFQATT and CDR2 SNEGSKA (reference sequence). The junction had 8 bases not matched to a gene; V was cut back by 5 bases and J by 1 base. The CDR3 length is 16 residues. CDR3 region: CSAYGGTSGMSYEQYF. The CDR3 DNA is TGCAGTGCTTATGGAGGGACTAGCGGGATGTCCTACGAGCAGTACTTC.

The chain recombines TRBV7-8 with TRBJ2-5, with D uncertain. The CDR3 runs to 15 residues. The germline CDR1 and CDR2 sequences are SGHVS and FQNEAQ. The V end lost 2 bases, the J end lost 2 bases, and 12 bases lay between the germline ends. The DNA of the CDR3 is TGTGCCAGCAGCTTACGGCACAGAGATCAAGAGACCCAGTACTTC. This gives the protein CASSLRHRDQETQYF.

This rearrangement joins TRBV7-2 to TRBJ2-3; D not certain. This CDR3 has 15 amino acids. CDR1 and CDR2 from the germline V gene are SGHTA and FQGNSA. V was clipped by 4 bases and J by 2 bases, with 13 bases between them. DNA for the CDR3: TGTGCCAGCAGCTCCTTCGCGCTTGTCACAGATACGCAGTATTTT. It yields the protein CASSSFALVTDTQYF.

The sample holds a few counts of this clonotype. The chain couples TRBV12-3 or TRBV12-4 to TRBJ1-2; weak D call: TRBD1 (5 bases). The CDR3 consists of 15 residues. Trimming removed 3 bases from V and 0 bases from J, with 11 bases in between. The CDR3 loop reads CASSFQGIPNYGYTF. CDR3 sequence (DNA): TGTGCCAGCAGTTTTCAGGGAATCCCTAACTATGGCTACACCTTC.